These 5 T cell receptor beta chains share one sample of origin, sequenced in a study of T cells expressing NK-cell markers. TCRdb reprocessed the 5' RACE reads and stores each CDR3 protein as one record, lacking DNA. In all, the sample yields about 160,000 distinct CDR3 sequences. The source material was blood T cells: a sorted CD56 or NKG2C T cell subset, CD4+ or CD8+ T cells, or bulk PBMC T cells (not recorded which). The receptors shown here come from a man aged 18-70 years in good health.

The genes are TRBV2 and TRBJ1-2. This CDR3 has 16 residues. Germline CDR1 is SNHLY and CDR2 is FYNNEI. CDR3 sequence: CASSEALYTEFYGYTF. The variable domain in full, completed from reference TRBV2 and TRBJ1-2, reads EPEVTQTPSHQVTQMGQEVILRCVPISNHLYFYWYRQILGQKVEFLVSFYNNEISEKSEIFDDQFSVERPDGSNFTLKIRSTKLEDSAMYFCASSEALYTEFYGYTFGSGTRLTVV.

The V gene is TRBV9, the J gene TRBJ2-1; the TCRdb call, TRBD2, lacks DNA for checking. The CDR3 totals 13 residues. The germline V gene encodes CDR1 SGDLS and CDR2 YYNGEE. The CDR3 sequence: CASSALGLSEQFF.

This chain connects TRBV4-1 to TRBJ2-7. CDR3 length: 13 residues. Germline V gene sequence: CDR1 MGHRA, CDR2 YSYEKL. The CDR3 loop is CASSLSGDYEQYF.

CDR3 residues: CASSQVSTDTQYF. The V and J genes are TRBV4-1 and TRBJ2-3. This CDR3 region has 13 residues. Germline V gene lookup returns CDR1 MGHRA and CDR2 YSYEKL.

The rearrangement uses TRBV3-1 and TRBJ1-2. Germline assignment: CDR1 LGHDT and CDR2 YNNKEL (reference sequence). CDR3 size: 14 residues. CDR3 residues: CASSQGGAYYGYTF.